The 9 T cell receptor beta chains presented below share a single source sample, sequenced in a study of shared T cell receptors in the human thymus. Sequencing used immunoSEQ multiplex PCR; TCRdb keeps in-frame clones, though not all of them. In the table there are some 720,000 clones, roughly 90% of which are singletons. These data were also reused for a study on human thymus T cells.

The specimen was thymocytes. Receptor source: a boy younger than two with a congenital heart defect.

The chain is built from TRBV12-1 and TRBJ2-7; the D call in the table, TRBD1, was not verified against the DNA. TRBV12-1 is marked as a pseudogene. The CDR3 totals 13 residues. DNA of the CDR3: TGTGCCAGCAGCGCCGGGACAGGGAACGAGCAGTACTTC. Translation gives CASSAGTGNEQYF.

The V call is TRBV5-1, the J call TRBJ2-1; D is unclear. V was clipped by 5 bases and J by 5 bases, with 11 bases between them. The CDR3 length is 13 residues. Looked up from germline, CDR1 is SGHRS and CDR2 is YFSETQ. This CDR3 is CASRFGPDNEQFF. The DNA for the CDR3 is TGCGCCAGCAGATTCGGTCCCGACAATGAGCAGTTCTTC.

The rearrangement uses TRBV30 and TRBJ1-1, with a weak D call TRBD1 (5 bases). The V gene's germline CDR1 is GTSNPN and CDR2 SVGIG (reference sequence). The CDR3 consists of 17 residues. V was cut by 2 bases and J by 3 bases, with 22 bases left in between. The CDR3 DNA reads as TGTGCCTGGAGTATACTTCAGTCGGACAAGGCGGACACTGAAGCTTTCTTT. As protein: CAWSILQSDKADTEAFF.

The chain links TRBV19 to TRBJ2-7; tentative D call: TRBD1 (6 bases). Germline CDR1 reads LNHDA; CDR2 reads SQIVND (reference sequence). V was cut by 5 bases and J by 3 bases, with 20 bases left in between. This CDR3 has 16 amino acids. In DNA form, the CDR3 reads TGTGCCAGTAGTGTCTCACGGACAGAGGGCTACTACGAGCAGTACTTC. It is translated as CASSVSRTEGYYEQYF.

As regards this clone: Its ends do not fully match the called genes, so a read error is possible. This chain links TRBV7-9 with TRBJ1-2; possibly TRBD1 for D (5 bases). Germline lookup yields CDR1 SEHNR and CDR2 FQNEAQ (reference sequence). The length of the CDR3 is 13 residues. The CDR3 DNA is TGTGCCAGCAGTTCCCGGACACCGACGAGATTGGTCTTC. This encodes CASSSRTPTRLVF. The complete variable domain, with remaining parts taken from reference TRBV7-9 and TRBJ1-2, reads DTGVSQNPRHKITKRGQNVTFRCDPISEHNRLYWYRQTLGQGPEFLTYFQNEAQLEKSRLLSDRFSAERPKGSFSTLEIQRTEQGDSAMYLCASSSRTPTRLVFGSGTRLTVV.

The genes are TRBV14 and TRBJ1-2, with D uncertain. The V and J ends lost 4 bases and 2 bases respectively, with 8 bases between them. This CDR3 has 13 amino acids. Germline assignment: CDR1 SGHDN and CDR2 FVKESK. The CDR3 nucleotides are TGTGCCAGCAGCCTCCAGGAAAACTATGGCTACACCTTC. It yields the protein CASSLQENYGYTF. Combining the CDR3 with reference TRBV14 and TRBJ1-2 gives the whole variable domain EAGVTQFPSHSVIEKGQTVTLRCDPISGHDNLYWYRRVMGKEIKFLLHFVKESKQDESGMPNNRFLAERTGGTYSTLKVQPAELEDSGVYFCASSLQENYGYTFGSGTRLTVV.

In this sample, this clone turned up a few times. The chain combines TRBV12-5 with TRBJ2-5, with a tentative D call TRBD2 (5 bases). Germline loops: CDR1 LGHNT, CDR2 FRNRAP. The CDR3 totals 11 residues. Trimming removed 7 bases at V and 5 bases at J, with 8 bases between. The CDR3 protein is CASASGETQYF. The DNA for the CDR3 is TGTGCTAGTGCTTCGGGGGAGACCCAGTACTTC. The variable domain in full, with the rest retrieved from reference TRBV12-5 and TRBJ2-5, is DARVTQTPRHKVTEMGQEVTMRCQPILGHNTVFWYRQTMMQGLELLAYFRNRAPLDDSGMPKDRFSAEMPDATLATLKIQPSEPRDSAVYFCASASGETQYFGPGTRLLVL.

The gene calls are TRBV28 and TRBJ1-1, with TRBD1 as a possible D gene (6 bases). V shed 4 bases and J shed 6 bases, with 18 bases lying between them. The germline V gene has CDR1 MDHEN and CDR2 SYDVKM. The CDR3 runs to 15 residues. The CDR3 loop is CASSYRGAGSPEAFF. For the CDR3, the DNA is TGTGCCAGCAGTTATCGGGGGGCAGGGTCTCCTGAAGCTTTCTTT.

V is TRBV10-3 and J is TRBJ2-6, with D perhaps matching TRBD2 (5 bases). This CDR3 region has 14 residues. V lost 5 bases and J 4 bases, leaving 9 bases between the germline ends. The germline V gene encodes CDR1 ENHRY and CDR2 SYGVKD. The CDR3 here is CAISIASGANVLTF. The DNA of the CDR3 is TGTGCCATCAGTATAGCGTCAGGGGCCAACGTCCTGACTTTC.